The text below deals with one T cell receptor beta chain. V dropped 0 bases and J dropped 5 bases, with 11 bases sitting between them. Per germline, CDR1 LNHNV and CDR2 YYDKDF (reference sequence). This CDR3 contains 15 residues. This sample was included in a study of cytomegalovirus exposure and HLA in healthy donors. Both 60 Vbeta primers and 13 Jbeta primers went into the PCR. The method was immunoSEQ multiplex PCR; TCRdb's version includes in-frame clones alone and lacks a portion of them. Among roughly 49,000 clones listed, roughly 76% were seen once. The TCR originated in a woman between 40 and 55 years old in good health and CMV-seropositive. This rearrangement joins TRBV15 to TRBJ1-5, with D maybe TRBD1 (5 bases). Sequenced material: PBMCs. The CDR3 DNA reads TGTGCCACCAGCAGAGATACGGGGGGGGATCAGCCCCAGCATTTT. Protein product: CATSRDTGGDQPQHF.